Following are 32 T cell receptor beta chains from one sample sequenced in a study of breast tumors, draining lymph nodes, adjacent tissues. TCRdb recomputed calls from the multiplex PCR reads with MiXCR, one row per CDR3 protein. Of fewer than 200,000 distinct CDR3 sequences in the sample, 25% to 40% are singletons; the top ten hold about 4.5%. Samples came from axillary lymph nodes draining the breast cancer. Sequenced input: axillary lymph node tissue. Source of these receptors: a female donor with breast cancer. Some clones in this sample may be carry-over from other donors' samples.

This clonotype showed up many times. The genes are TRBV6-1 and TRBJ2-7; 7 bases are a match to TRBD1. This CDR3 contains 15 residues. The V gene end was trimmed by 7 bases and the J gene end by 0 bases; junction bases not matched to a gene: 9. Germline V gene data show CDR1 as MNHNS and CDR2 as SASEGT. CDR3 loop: CASIRDSQYSYEQYF. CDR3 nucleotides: TGTGCCAGCATCCGGGACAGCCAGTACTCCTACGAGCAGTACTTC.

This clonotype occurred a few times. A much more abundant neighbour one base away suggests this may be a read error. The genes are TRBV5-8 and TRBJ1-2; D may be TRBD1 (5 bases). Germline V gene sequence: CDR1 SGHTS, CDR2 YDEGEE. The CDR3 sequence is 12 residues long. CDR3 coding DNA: TGTGCCGGCAGCCTTAGGGACGGCCTCTACACCTTC. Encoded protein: CAGSLRDGLYTF. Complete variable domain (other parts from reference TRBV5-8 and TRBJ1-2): EAGVTQSPTHLIKTRGQQATLRCSPISGHTSVYWYQQALGLGLQFLLWYDEGEERNRGNFPPRFSGRQFPNYSSELNVNALELEDSALYLCAGSLRDGLYTFGSGTRLTVV.

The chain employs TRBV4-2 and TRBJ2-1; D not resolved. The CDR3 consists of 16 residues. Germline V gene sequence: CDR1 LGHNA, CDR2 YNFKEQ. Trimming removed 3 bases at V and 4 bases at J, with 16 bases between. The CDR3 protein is CASSQYPELIYNEQFF. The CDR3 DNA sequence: TGTGCCAGCAGCCAGTATCCTGAACTGATATACAATGAGCAGTTCTTC.

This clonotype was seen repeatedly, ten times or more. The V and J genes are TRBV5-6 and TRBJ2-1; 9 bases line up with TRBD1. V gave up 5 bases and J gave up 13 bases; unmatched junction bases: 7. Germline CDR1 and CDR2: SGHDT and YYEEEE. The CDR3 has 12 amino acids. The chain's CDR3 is CASSRRDRAQFF. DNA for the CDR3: TGTGCCAGCAGTAGACGGGACAGGGCCCAGTTCTTC.

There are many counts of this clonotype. This chain's CDR3 is CASSRDRGRGYTF. The CDR3 nucleotides read TGTGCCAGCAGCCGGGACAGGGGACGTGGCTACACCTTC. The chain employs TRBV2 and TRBJ1-2; 10 bases match TRBD1. Germline CDR1 reads SNHLY; CDR2 reads FYNNEI. Losses at the gene ends were 6 bases for V and 7 bases for J; bases not matched to a gene: 5. The CDR3 length is 13 residues.

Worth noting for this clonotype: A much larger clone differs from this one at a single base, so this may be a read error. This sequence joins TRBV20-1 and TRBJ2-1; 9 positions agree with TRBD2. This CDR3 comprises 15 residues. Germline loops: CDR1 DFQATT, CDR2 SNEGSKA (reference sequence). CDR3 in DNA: TGCAGTGCTAGGGATTTGGGACTAGCAGGCAATGAGCAGCTCTTC. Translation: CSARDLGLAGNEQLF.

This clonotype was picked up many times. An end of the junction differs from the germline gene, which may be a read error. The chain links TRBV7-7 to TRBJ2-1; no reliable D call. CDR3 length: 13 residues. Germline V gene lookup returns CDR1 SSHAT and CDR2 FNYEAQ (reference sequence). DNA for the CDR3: TGTGCTAGCAGCCCCACTCCGTACAATGAGCAGTTCTTC. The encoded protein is CASSPTPYNEQFF. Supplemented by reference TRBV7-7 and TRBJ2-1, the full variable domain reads GAGVSQSPRYKVTKRGQDVTLRCDPISSHATLYWYQQALGQGPEFLTYFNYEAQPDKSGLPSDRFSAERPEGSISTLTIQRTEQRDSAMYRCASSPTPYNEQFFGPGTRLTVL.

CDR3 in DNA: TGTGCCAGCAGCTTAGATTTTCGGGTAGGGCAGTACTTC. Translated, it gives CASSLDFRVGQYF. This chain uses TRBV11-3 with TRBJ2-4; D gene unclear. CDR1 is SGHNT and CDR2 is YENEEA in the germline V gene. Trimming pared 0 bases from V and 13 bases from J, leaving 13 bases between. The CDR3 covers 13 residues.

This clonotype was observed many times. CDR3 DNA: TGTGCCAGCAGAGCCTGGGGACTAGCGGGAGCGGATACGCAGTATTTT. This codes for CASRAWGLAGADTQYF. The chain carries TRBV2 and TRBJ2-3; TRBD2 matches 14 bases. Trimming at V came to 6 bases and at J to 6 bases, leaving 8 bases not matched to a gene. Germline V gene sequence: CDR1 SNHLY, CDR2 FYNNEI. This CDR3 comprises 16 residues.

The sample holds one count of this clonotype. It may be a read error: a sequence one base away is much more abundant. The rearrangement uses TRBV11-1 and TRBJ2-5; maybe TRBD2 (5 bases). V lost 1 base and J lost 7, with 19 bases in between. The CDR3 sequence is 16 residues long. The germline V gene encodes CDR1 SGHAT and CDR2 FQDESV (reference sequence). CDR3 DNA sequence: TGTGCCAGCAGCTTAGTTGGCAGCTCGGGGTCAGGGACCCAGTACTTC. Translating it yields CASSLVGSSGSGTQYF.

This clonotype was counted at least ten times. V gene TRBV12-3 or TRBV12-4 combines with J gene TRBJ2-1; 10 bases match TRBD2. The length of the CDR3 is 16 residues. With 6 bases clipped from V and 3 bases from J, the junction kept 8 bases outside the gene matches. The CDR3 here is CASSSLLAGVYNEQFF. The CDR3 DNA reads TGTGCCAGCAGCTCCCTTCTAGCGGGGGTCTACAATGAGCAGTTCTTC.

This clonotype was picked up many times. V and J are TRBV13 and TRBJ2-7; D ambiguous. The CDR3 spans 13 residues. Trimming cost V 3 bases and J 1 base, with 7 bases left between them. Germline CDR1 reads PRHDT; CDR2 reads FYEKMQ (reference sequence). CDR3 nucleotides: TGTGCCAGCAGCTTCGTGAATTCCTACGAGCAGTACTTC. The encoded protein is CASSFVNSYEQYF.

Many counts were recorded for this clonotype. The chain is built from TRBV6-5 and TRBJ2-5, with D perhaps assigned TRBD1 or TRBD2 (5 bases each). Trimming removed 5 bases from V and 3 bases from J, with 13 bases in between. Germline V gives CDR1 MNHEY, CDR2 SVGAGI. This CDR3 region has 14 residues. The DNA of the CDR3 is TGTGCCAGCAGTCGCCCGGGGCCTGAAGAGACCCAGTACTTC. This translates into CASSRPGPEETQYF.

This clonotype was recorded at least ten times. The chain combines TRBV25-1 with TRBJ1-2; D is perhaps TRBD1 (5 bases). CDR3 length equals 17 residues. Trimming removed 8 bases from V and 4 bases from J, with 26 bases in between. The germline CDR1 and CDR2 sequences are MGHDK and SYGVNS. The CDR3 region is CASGRCLMAWGSYGYTF. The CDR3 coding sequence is TGTGCCAGCGGCCGATGTCTTATGGCGTGGGGCTCCTATGGCTACACCTTC.

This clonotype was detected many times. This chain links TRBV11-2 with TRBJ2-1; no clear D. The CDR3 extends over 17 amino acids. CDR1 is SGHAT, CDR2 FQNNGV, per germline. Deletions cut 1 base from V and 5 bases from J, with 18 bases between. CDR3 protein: CASSLGVRWISDNEQFF. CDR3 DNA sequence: TGTGCCAGCAGCTTAGGGGTTAGGTGGATAAGTGACAATGAGCAGTTCTTC.

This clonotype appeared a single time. CDR3 sequence reads: CASSLLAGANTGETQYF. The CDR3, as DNA: TGTGCCAGCAGCTTATTGGCGGGAGCGAACACCGGGGAGACCCAGTACTTC. V usage is TRBV7-6 and J usage is TRBJ2-5, with 7 bases lining up with TRBD2. V was pared by 2 bases and J by 5 bases, with 14 bases of the junction left unmatched. This CDR3 has 17 residues. Germline V gene sequence: CDR1 SGHVS, CDR2 FNYEAQ. The full variable domain, in which reference TRBV7-6 and TRBJ2-5 provide the parts outside the CDR3, is GAGVSQSPRYKVTKRGQDVALRCDPISGHVSLYWYRQALGQGPEFLTYFNYEAQQDKSGLPNDRFSAERPEGSISTLTIQRTEQRDSAMYRCASSLLAGANTGETQYFGPGTRLLVL.

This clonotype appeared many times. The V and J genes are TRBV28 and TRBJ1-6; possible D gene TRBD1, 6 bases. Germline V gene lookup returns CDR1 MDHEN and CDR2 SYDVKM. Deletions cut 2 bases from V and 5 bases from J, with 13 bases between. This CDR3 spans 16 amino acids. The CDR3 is CASSLRRGKNNSPLHF. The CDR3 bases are TGTGCCAGCAGTTTAAGAAGGGGGAAGAATAATTCACCCCTCCACTTT.

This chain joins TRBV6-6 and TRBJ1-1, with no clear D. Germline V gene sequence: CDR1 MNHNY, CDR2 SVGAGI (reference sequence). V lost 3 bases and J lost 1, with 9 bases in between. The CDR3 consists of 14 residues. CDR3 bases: TGTGCCAGCAGTTATCCAACAGAGAACACTGAAGCTTTCTTT. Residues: CASSYPTENTEAFF.

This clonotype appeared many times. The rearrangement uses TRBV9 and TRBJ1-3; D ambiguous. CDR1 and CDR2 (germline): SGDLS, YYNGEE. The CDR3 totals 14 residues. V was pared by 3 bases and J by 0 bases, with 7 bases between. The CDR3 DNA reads TGTGCCAGCAGCGAGGGAGACTCTGGAAACACCATATATTTT. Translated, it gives CASSEGDSGNTIYF. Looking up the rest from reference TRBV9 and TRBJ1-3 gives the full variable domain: DSGVTQTPKHLITATGQRVTLRCSPRSGDLSVYWYQQSLDQGLQFLIQYYNGEERAKGNILERFSAQQFPDLHSELNLSSLELGDSALYFCASSEGDSGNTIYFGEGSWLTVV.

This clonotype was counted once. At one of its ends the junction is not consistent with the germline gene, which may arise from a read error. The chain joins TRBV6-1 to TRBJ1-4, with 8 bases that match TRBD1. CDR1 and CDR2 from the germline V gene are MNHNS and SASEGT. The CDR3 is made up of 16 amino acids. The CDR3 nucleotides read TGTGCCAGCAGTGGAGCAGGGGGCCCGAGGAACGAAAGACTGTTTTTT. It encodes CASSGAGGPRNERLFF.

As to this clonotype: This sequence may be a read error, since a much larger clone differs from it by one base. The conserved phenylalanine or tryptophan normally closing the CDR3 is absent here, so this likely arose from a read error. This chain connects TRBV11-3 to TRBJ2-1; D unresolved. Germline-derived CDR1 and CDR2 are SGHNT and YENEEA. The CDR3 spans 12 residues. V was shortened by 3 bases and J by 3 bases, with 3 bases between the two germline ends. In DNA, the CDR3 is TGTGCCAGCAGCTTGATCTACAATGAGCAGTTCCTC. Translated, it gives CASSLIYNEQFL.

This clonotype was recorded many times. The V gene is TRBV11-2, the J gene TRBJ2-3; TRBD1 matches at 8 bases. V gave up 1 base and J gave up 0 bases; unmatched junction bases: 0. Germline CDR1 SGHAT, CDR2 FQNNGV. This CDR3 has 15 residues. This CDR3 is CASSLGDRSTDTQYF. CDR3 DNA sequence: TGTGCCAGCAGCTTAGGGGACAGGAGCACAGATACGCAGTATTTT.

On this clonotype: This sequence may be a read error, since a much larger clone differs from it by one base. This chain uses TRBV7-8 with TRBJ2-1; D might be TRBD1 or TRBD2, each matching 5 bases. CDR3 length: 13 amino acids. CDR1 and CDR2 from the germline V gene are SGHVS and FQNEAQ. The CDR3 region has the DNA TGTGCCAGCAGATTAGTAGAGGGGAATGAGCAGTTCTTC. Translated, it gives CASRLVEGNEQFF.

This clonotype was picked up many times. CDR3 sequence reads: CASRSTSGGSGANVLTF. The CDR3 coding sequence is TGTGCCAGCAGAAGCACTAGCGGGGGCTCTGGGGCCAACGTCCTGACTTTC. The chain employs TRBV12-3 or TRBV12-4 and TRBJ2-6; 11 bases are a match to TRBD2. Trimming at V came to 6 bases and at J to 0 bases, leaving 4 bases not matched to a gene. The CDR3 extends over 17 amino acids.

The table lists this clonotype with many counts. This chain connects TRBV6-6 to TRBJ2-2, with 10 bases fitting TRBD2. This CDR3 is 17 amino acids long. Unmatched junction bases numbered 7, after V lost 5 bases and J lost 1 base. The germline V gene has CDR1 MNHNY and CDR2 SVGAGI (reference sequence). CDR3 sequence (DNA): TGTGCCAGCAGTGCTTCTAGCGGGAGAGGGAACACCGGGGAGCTGTTTTTT. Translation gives CASSASSGRGNTGELFF.

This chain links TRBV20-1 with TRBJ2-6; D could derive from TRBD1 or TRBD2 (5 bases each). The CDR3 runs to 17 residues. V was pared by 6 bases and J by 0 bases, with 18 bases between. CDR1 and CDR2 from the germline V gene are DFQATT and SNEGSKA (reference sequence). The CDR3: CSAVDFGTVSGANVLTF. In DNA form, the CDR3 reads TGCAGTGCCGTGGACTTCGGGACGGTCTCTGGGGCCAACGTCCTGACTTTC.

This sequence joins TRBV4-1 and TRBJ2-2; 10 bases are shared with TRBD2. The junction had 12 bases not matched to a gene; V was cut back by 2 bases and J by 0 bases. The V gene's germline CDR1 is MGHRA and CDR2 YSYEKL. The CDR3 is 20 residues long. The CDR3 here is CASSQKLWTSGITNTGELFF. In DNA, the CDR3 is TGCGCCAGCAGCCAAAAGCTCTGGACTAGCGGAATAACGAACACCGGGGAGCTGTTTTTT.

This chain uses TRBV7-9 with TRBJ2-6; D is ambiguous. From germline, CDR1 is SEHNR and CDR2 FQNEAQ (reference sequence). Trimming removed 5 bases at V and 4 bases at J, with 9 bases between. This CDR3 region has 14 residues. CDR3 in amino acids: CASSLGMGANVLTF. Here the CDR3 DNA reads TGTGCCAGCAGCCTAGGGATGGGGGCCAACGTCCTGACTTTC.

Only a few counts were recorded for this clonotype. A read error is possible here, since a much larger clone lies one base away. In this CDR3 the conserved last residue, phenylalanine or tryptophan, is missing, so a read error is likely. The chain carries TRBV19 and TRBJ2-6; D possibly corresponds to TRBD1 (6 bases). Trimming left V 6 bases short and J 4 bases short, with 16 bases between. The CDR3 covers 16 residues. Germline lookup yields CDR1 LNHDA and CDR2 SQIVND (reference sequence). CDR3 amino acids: CASRPSTGRGANVLTS. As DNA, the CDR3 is TGTGCCAGTAGACCCTCGACAGGTAGAGGGGCCAACGTCCTGACTTCC.

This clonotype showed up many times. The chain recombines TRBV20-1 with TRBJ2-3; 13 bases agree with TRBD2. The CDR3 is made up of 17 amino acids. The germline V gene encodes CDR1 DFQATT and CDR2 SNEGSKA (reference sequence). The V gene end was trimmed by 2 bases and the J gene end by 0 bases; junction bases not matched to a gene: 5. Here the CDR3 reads CSARKLAGGPSTDTQYF. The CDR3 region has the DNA TGCAGTGCTAGAAAACTAGCGGGAGGGCCGAGCACAGATACGCAGTATTTT.

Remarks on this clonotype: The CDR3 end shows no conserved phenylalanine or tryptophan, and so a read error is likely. CDR3: CASSQASGRAETQYL. CDR3 bases: TGTGCCAGCAGCCAAGCTAGCGGGAGGGCCGAGACCCAGTACCTC. The V gene is TRBV14, the J gene TRBJ2-5; 12 nucleotides agree with TRBD2. Per the germline V gene, CDR1 is SGHDN and CDR2 is FVKESK. V was pared by 1 base and J by 5 bases, with 2 bases of the junction left unmatched. The CDR3 is 15 residues long.

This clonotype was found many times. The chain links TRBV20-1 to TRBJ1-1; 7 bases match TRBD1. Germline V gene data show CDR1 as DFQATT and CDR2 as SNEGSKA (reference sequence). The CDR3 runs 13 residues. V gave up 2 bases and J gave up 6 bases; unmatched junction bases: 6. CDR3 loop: CSARRDRFSEAFF. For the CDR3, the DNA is TGCAGTGCTAGACGGGACAGATTCTCTGAAGCTTTCTTT.